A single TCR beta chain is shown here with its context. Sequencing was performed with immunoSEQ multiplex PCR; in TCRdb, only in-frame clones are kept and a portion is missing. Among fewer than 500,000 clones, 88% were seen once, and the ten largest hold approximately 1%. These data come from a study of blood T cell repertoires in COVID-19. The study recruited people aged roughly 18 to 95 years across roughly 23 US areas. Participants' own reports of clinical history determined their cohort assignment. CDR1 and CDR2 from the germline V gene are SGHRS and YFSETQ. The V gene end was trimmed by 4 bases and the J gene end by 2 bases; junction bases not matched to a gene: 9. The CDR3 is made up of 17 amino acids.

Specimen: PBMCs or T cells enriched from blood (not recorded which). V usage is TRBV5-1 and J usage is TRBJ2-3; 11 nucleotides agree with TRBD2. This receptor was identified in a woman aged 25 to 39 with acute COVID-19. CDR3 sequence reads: CASSPGLAEVNTDTQYF. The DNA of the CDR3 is TGCGCCAGCAGCCCGGGACTAGCGGAGGTCAACACAGATACGCAGTATTTT.